The rows below give T cell receptor beta chains drawn from one sample of a study of blood T cell repertoires in COVID-19. Some clones are missing from TCRdb's copy, which holds only in-frame ones; the method was immunoSEQ multiplex PCR. The sample gives 250,000 to 300,000 clones, approximately 90% of which show up once; about 4.6% is in the top ten. The material sequenced was peripheral blood. The receptor set was obtained from a man aged 35-49 years with acute or convalescent COVID-19. Both conserved end residues are part of each CDR3. The order of the fields is J gene, V gene, CDR3 protein.

J: TRBJ2-1; V: TRBV20-1; CDR3: CSASYREAYNEQFF
J: TRBJ2-7; V: TRBV18; CDR3: CASSPGQNYEQYF
J: TRBJ1-6; V: TRBV7-9; CDR3: CASSLAGQGDNSPLHF
J: TRBJ1-5; V: TRBV30; CDR3: CAWSAPPGEGQPQHF
J: TRBJ2-1; V: TRBV24-1; CDR3: CATSDSDGLPYYNEQFF
J: TRBJ2-6; V: TRBV2; CDR3: CASRDRTGANVLTF
J: TRBJ2-5; V: TRBV19; CDR3: CASVPGGGGETQYF
J: TRBJ2-7; V: TRBV19; CDR3: CASSRDREEQYF
J: TRBJ1-5; V: TRBV10-3; CDR3: CAISDPGGADQPQHF
J: TRBJ2-6; V: TRBV6-6; CDR3: CASSYSAGSGANVLTF
J: TRBJ1-6; V: TRBV5-1; CDR3: CASSEPGGNSPLHF
J: TRBJ1-6; V: TRBV28; CDR3: CASSLTYSRFYNSPLHF
J: TRBJ1-5; V: TRBV6-2/TRBV6-3; CDR3: CASSYTTGNQPQHF
J: TRBJ1-2; V: TRBV29-1; CDR3: CSVVTEGNYGYTF
J: TRBJ1-2; V: TRBV5-4; CDR3: CASSRDRASYGYTF
J: TRBJ1-1; V: TRBV3-1/TRBV3-2; CDR3: CASSQFSYTEAFF
J: TRBJ2-7; V: TRBV6-6; CDR3: CASSRTGGEYEQYF
J: TRBJ1-2; V: TRBV5-6; CDR3: CASSLFPGTTYGYTF
J: TRBJ2-1; V: TRBV5-1; CDR3: CARSAGGGGGNEQFF
J: TRBJ2-1; V: TRBV6-2/TRBV6-3; CDR3: CASSYSNPGQGIYEQFF
J: TRBJ1-1; V: TRBV20-1; CDR3: CSAYRGTEAFF
J: TRBJ1-4; V: TRBV4-1; CDR3: CASSQEADVLNEKLFF